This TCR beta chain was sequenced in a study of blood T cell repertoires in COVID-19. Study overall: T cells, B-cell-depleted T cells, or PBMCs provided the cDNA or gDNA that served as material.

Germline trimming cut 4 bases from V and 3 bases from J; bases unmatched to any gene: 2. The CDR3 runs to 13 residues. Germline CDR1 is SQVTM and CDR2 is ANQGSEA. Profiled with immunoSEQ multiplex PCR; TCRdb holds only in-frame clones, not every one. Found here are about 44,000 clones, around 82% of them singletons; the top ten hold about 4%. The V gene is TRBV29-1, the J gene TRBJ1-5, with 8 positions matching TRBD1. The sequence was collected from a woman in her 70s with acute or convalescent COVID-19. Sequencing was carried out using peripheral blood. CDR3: CSVAQGVNQPQHF. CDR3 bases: TGCAGCGTTGCACAGGGGGTCAATCAGCCCCAGCATTTT.